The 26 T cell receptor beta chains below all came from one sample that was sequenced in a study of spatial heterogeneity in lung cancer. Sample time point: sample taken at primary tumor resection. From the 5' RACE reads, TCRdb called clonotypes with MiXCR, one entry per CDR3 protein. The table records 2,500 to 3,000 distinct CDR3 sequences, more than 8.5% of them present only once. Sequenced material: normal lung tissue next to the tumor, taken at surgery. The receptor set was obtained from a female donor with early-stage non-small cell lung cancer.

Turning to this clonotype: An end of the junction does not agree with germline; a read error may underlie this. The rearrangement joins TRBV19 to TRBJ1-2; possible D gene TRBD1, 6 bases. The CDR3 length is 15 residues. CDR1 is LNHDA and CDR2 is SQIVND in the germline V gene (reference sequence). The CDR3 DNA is TGTGCCTGTAGTATAATCTCGGACAGTCTCCGTAGCTACACCTTC. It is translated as CACSIISDSLRSYTF.

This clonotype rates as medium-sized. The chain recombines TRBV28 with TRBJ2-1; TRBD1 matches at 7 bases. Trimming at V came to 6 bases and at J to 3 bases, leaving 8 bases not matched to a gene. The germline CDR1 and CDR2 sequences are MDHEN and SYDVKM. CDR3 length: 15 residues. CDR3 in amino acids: CASSQGQTIYNEQFF. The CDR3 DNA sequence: TGTGCCAGCAGCCAGGGACAGACCATCTACAATGAGCAGTTCTTC.

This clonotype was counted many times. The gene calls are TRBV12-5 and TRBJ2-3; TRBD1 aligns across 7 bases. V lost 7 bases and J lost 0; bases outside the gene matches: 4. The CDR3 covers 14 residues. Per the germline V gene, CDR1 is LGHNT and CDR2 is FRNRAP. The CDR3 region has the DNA TGTGCTAGTGCCCAGGACAGGAGCACAGATACGCAGTATTTT. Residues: CASAQDRSTDTQYF.

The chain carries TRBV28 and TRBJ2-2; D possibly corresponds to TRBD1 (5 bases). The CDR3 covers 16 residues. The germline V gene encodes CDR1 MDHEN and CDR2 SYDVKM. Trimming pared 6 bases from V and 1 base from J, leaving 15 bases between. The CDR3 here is CASRRDSFLNTGELFF. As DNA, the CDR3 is TGTGCCAGCAGACGCGACAGCTTTTTGAACACCGGGGAGCTGTTTTTT.

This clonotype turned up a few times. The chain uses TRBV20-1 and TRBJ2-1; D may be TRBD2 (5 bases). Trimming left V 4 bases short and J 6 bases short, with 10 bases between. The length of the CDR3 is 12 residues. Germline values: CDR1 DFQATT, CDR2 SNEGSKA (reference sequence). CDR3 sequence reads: CSATEEGNEQFF. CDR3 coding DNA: TGCAGTGCTACGGAGGAAGGCAATGAGCAGTTCTTC.

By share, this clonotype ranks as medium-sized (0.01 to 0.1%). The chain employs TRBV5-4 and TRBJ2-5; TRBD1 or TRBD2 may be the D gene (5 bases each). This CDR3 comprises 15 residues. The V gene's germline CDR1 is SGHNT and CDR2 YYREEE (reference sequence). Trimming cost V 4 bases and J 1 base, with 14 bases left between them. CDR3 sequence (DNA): TGTGCCAGCAGCCCACCCCCAGGGACCCAAGAGACCCAGTACTTC. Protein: CASSPPPGTQETQYF.

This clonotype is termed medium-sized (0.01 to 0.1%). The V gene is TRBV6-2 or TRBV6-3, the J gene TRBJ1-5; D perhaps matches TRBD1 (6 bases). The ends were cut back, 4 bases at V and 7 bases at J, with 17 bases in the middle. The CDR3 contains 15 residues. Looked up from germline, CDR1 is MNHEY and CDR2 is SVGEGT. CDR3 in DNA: TGTGCCAGCAGTTCCCTCCAGGGGAGAGGACAGCCCCAGCATTTT. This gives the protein CASSSLQGRGQPQHF.

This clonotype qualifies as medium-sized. DNA of the CDR3: TGTGCCAGCAGCTTAGGGCCGATGGATGAAAAACTGTTTTTT. Its translation is CASSLGPMDEKLFF. V usage is TRBV13 and J usage is TRBJ1-4; unclear D gene. This CDR3 region has 14 residues. V gave up 0 bases and J gave up 6 bases, with 8 bases separating them. Germline assignment: CDR1 PRHDT and CDR2 FYEKMQ (reference sequence).

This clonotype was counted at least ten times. CDR3 bases: TGTGCCAGCACCTTCCAGGTCCGCTCAGGGGCCGCCGCCTACGAGCAGTACTTC. Translating it yields CASTFQVRSGAAAYEQYF. The chain is built from TRBV7-9 and TRBJ2-7; the D gene is possibly TRBD1 (6 bases). There are 18 residues in the CDR3. Trimming took off 7 bases at V and 2 bases at J, with 27 bases between the two ends. Germline CDR1 SEHNR, CDR2 FQNEAQ (reference sequence). Looking up the rest from reference TRBV7-9 and TRBJ2-7 gives the full variable domain: DTGVSQNPRHKITKRGQNVTFRCDPISEHNRLYWYRQTLGQGPEFLTYFQNEAQLEKSRLLSDRFSAERPKGSFSTLEIQRTEQGDSAMYLCASTFQVRSGAAAYEQYFGPGTRLTVT.

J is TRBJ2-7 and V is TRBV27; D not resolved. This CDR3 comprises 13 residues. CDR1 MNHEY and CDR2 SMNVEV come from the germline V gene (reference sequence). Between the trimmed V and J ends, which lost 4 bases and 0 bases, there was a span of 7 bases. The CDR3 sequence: CASSYGDSYEQYF. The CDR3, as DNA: TGTGCCAGCAGTTACGGTGACTCCTACGAGCAGTACTTC.

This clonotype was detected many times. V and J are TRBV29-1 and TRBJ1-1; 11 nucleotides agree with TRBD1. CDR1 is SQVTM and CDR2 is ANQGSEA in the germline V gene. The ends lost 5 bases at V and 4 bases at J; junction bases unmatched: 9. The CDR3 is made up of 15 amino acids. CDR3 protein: CSVPRDRGTSTEAFF. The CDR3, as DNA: TGCAGCGTTCCCCGGGACAGGGGGACGTCCACTGAAGCTTTCTTT.

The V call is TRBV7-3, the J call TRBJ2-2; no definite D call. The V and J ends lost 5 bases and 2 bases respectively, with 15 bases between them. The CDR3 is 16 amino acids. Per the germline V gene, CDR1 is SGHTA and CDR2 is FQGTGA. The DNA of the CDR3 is TGTGCCAGCAGCCCGGTGGGTCAGGCCAACACCGGGGAGCTGTTTTTT. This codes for CASSPVGQANTGELFF.

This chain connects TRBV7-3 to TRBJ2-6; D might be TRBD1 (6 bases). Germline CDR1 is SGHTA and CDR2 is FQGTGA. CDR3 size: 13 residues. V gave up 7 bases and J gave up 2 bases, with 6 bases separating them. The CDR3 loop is CASKGAGANVLTF. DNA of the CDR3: TGTGCCAGCAAGGGGGCTGGGGCCAACGTCCTGACTTTC.

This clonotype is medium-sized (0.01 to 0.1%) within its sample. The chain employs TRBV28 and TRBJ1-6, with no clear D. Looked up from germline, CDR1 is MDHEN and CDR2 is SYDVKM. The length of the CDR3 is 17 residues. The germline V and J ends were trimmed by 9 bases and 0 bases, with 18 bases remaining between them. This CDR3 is CASSGLGVLSYNSPLHF. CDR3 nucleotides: TGTGCCAGTTCAGGCCTTGGGGTGCTCTCCTATAATTCACCCCTCCACTTT.

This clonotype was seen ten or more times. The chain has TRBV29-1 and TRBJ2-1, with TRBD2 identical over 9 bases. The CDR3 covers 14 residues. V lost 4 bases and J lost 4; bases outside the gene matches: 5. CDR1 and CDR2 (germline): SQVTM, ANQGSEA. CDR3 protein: CSVVKLAGYNEQFF. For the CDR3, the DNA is TGCAGCGTTGTTAAGCTAGCGGGATACAATGAGCAGTTCTTC.

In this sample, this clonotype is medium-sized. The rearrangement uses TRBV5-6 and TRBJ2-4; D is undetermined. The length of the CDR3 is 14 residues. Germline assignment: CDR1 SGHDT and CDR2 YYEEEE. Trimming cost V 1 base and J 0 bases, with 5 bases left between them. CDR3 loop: CASSLTLAKNIQYF. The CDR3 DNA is TGTGCCAGCAGCTTGACGCTAGCCAAAAACATTCAGTACTTC.

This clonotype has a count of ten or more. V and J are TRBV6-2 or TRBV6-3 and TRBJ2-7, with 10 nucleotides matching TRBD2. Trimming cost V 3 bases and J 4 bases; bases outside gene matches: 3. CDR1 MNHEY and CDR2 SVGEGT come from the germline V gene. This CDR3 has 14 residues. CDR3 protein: CASSYSGGIYEQYF. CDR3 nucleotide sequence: TGTGCCAGCAGTTATAGCGGGGGGATATACGAGCAGTACTTC.

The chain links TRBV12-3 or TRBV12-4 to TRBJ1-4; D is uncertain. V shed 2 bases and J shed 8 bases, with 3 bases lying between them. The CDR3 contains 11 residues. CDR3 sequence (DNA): TGTGCCAGCAGTTTATACGAAAAACTGTTTTTT. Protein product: CASSLYEKLFF.

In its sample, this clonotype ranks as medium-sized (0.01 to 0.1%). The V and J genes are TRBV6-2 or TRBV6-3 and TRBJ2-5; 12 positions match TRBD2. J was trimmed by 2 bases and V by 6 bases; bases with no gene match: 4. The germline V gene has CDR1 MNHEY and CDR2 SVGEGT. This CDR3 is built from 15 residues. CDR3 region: CASRLGLAGQETQYF. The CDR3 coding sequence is TGTGCCAGCAGACTCGGACTAGCGGGACAAGAGACCCAGTACTTC.

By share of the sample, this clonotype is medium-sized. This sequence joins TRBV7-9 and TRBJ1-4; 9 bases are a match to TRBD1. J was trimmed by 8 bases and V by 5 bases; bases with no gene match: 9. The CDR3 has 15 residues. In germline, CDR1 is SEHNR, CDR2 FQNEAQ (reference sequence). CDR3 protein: CASSRTGDLWEKLFF. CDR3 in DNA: TGTGCCAGCAGCCGGACAGGGGATTTGTGGGAAAAACTGTTTTTT.

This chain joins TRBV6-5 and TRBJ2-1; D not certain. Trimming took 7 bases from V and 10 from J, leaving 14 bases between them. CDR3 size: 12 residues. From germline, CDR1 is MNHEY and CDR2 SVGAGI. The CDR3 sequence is CASTRPGREQFF. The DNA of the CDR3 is TGTGCCAGCACTCGGCCGGGCCGGGAGCAGTTCTTC.

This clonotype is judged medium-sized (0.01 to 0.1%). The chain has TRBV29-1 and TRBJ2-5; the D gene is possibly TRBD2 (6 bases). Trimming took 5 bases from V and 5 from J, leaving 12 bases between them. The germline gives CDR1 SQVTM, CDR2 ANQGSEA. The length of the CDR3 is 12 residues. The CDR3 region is CSVKSRGETQYF. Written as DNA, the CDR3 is TGCAGCGTTAAGTCCCGGGGGGAGACCCAGTACTTC.

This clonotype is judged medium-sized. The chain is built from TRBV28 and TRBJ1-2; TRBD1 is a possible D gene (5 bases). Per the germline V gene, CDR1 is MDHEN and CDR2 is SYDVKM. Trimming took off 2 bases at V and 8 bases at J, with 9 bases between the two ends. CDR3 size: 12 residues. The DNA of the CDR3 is TGTGCCAGCAGTTTAGGGGCTCTCGGCTACACCTTC. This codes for CASSLGALGYTF.

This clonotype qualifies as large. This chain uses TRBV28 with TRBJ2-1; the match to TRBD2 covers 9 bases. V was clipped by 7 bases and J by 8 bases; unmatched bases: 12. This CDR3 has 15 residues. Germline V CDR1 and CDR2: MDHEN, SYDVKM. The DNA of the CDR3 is TGTGCCAGCACCCGAGCTAGCGGGGACTGGGATGAGCAGTTCTTC. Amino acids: CASTRASGDWDEQFF.

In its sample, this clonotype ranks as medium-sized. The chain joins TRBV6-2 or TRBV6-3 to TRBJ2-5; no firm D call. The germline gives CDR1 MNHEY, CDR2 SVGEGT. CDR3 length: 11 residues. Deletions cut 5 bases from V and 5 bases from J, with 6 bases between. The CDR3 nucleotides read TGTGCCAGCAGTCTTAGCGAGACCCAGTACTTC. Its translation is CASSLSETQYF.

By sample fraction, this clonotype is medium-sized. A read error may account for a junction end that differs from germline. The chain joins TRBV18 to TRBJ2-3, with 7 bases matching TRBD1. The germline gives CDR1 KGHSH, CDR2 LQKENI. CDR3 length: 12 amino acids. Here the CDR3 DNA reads TGTGCCAGCTCACCGTATGGGACAGACCCCGGTTTT. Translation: CASSPYGTDPGF.